This T cell receptor (beta chain) was found in a study of cytomegalovirus exposure and HLA in healthy donors. Study conclusions and caveats: Fewer N-insertions (relative to the roughly 720-donor mean) were reportedly seen in an Asian-associated ancestry cluster in a later analysis.

CDR3 length equals 14 residues. In germline, CDR1 is SGHTA, CDR2 FQGTGA. The V and J ends lost 2 bases and 1 base respectively, with 8 bases between them. In its sample, this clone was seen a few times. Its antigen is not identified. It was with 60 Vbeta and 13 Jbeta primers that the PCR ran. The repertoire was sequenced with immunoSEQ multiplex PCR; TCRdb's copy has only in-frame clones and lacks some. The sample has approximately 190,000 clones; roughly 80% are singletons. This rearrangement joins TRBV7-3 to TRBJ1-1, with a tentative D call TRBD1 (5 bases). This TCR was recovered from a woman between 25 and 40 years old in good health and CMV-seropositive. Sample: PBMCs. The CDR3 DNA sequence: TGTGCCAGCAGCTTACTAGGGGCGAACACTGAAGCTTTCTTT. This sequence encodes CASSLLGANTEAFF. Supplemented by reference TRBV7-3 and TRBJ1-1, the full variable domain reads GAGVSQTPSNKVTEKGKYVELRCDPISGHTALYWYRQSLGQGPEFLIYFQGTGAADDSGLPNDRFFAVRPEGSVSTLKIQRTERGDSAVYLCASSLLGANTEAFFGQGTRLTVV.